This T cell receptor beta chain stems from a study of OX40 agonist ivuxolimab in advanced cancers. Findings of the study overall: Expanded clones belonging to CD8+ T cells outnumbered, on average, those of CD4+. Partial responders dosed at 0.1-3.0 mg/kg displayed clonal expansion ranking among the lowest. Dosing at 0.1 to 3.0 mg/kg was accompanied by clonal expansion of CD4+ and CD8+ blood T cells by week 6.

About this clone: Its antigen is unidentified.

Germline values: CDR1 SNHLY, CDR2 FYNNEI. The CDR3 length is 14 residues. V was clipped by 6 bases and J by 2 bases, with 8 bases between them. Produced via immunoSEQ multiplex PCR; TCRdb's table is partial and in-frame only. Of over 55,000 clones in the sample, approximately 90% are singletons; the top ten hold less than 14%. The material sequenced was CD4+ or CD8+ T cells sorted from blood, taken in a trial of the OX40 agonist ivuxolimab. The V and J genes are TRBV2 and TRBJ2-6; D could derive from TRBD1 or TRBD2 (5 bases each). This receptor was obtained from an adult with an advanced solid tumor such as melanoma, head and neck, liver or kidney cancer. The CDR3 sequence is CASRRGPGANVLTF. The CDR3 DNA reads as TGTGCCAGCAGGAGGGGACCTGGGGCCAACGTCCTGACTTTC.